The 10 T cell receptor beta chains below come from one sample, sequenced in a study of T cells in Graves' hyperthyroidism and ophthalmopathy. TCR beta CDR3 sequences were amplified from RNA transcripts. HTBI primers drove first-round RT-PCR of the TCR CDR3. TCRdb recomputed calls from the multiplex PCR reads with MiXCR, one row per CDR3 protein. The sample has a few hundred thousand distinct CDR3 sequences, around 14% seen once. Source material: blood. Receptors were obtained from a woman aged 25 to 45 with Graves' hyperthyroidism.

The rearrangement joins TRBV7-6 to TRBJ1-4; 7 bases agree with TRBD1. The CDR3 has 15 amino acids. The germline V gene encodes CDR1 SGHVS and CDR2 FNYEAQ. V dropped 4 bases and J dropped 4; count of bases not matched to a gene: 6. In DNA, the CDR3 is TGTGCCAGCAGCTCCGCCGGGACAGATAATGAAAAACTGTTTTTT. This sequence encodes CASSSAGTDNEKLFF. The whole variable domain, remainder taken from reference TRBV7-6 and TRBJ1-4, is GAGVSQSPRYKVTKRGQDVALRCDPISGHVSLYWYRQALGQGPEFLTYFNYEAQQDKSGLPNDRFSAERPEGSISTLTIQRTEQRDSAMYRCASSSAGTDNEKLFFGSGTQLSVL.

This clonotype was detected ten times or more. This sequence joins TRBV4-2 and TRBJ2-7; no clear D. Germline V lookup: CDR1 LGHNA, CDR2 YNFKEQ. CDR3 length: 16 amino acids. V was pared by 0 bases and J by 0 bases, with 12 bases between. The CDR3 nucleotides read TGTGCCAGCAGCCAAGATACCGGATTTAGCTCCTACGAGCAGTACTTC. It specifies CASSQDTGFSSYEQYF.

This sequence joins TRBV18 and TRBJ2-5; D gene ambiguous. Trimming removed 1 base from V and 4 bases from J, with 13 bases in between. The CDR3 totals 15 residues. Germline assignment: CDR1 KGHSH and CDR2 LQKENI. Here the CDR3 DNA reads TGTGCCAGCTCACCACAGCCAGGCTCCGGAGAGACCCAGTACTTC. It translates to CASSPQPGSGETQYF.

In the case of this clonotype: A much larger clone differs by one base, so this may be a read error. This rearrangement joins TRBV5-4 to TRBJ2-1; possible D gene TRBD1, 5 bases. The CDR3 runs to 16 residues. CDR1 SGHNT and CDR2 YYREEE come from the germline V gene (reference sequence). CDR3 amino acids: CASSWRQLSSCNEQFF. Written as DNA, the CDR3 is TGTGCCAGCAGCTGGAGACAGTTAAGCTCCTGCAATGAGCAGTTCTTC.

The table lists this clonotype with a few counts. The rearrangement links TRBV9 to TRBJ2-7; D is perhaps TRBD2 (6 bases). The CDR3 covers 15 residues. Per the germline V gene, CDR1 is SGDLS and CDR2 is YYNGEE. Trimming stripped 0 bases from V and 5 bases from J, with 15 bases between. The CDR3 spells CASSVVAGPVHEQYF. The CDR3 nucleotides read TGTGCCAGCAGCGTAGTGGCGGGGCCAGTACACGAGCAGTACTTC.

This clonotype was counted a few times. This CDR3 reads CASTPGGLAYNEQFF. The CDR3 bases are TGTGCCAGTACACCGGGGGGATTGGCCTACAATGAGCAGTTCTTC. This chain uses TRBV9 with TRBJ2-1; 7 nucleotides agree with TRBD2. V shed 8 bases and J 2 bases; nucleotides not matched to a gene: 10. CDR3 length: 15 amino acids. Germline values: CDR1 SGDLS, CDR2 YYNGEE.

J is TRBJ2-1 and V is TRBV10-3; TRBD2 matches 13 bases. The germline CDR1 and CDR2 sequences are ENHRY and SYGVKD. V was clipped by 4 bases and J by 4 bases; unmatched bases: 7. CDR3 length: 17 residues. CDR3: CAISGLLAGGLYNEQFF. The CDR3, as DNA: TGTGCCATCAGTGGATTACTAGCGGGAGGGCTATACAATGAGCAGTTCTTC.

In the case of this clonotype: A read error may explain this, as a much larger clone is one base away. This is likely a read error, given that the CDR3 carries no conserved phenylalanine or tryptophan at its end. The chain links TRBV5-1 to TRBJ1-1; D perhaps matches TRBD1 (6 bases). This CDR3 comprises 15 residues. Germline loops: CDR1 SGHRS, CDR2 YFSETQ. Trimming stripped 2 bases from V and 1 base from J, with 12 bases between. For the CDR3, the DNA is TGCGCCAGCAGCTTCGGACAGACCAAGAACACTGAAGCTTTCCTT. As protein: CASSFGQTKNTEAFL.

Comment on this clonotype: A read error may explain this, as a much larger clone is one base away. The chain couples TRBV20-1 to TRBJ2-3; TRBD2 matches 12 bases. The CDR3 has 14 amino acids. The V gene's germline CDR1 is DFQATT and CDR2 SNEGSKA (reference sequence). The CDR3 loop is CTARTSGITDTQYF. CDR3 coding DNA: TGCACTGCGCGGACTAGCGGGATCACAGATACGCAGTATTTT.

CDR3 in DNA: TGTGCCAGCAGCCAACGGACAGGGGGCTCCTACGAGCAGTACTTC. Translation: CASSQRTGGSYEQYF. V gene TRBV3-1 combines with J gene TRBJ2-7; 10 bases line up with TRBD1. Germline-derived CDR1 and CDR2 are LGHDT and YNNKEL (reference sequence). The CDR3 has 15 residues. V lost 2 bases, J lost 0 bases, and 1 base stayed unmatched.